This T cell receptor beta chain emerged from a study of blood T cell repertoires in COVID-19. Study-wide context: COVID-19 samples from acute and convalescent phases originated in the United States, Italy and Spain. T cells, B-cell-depleted T cells, or PBMCs supplied cDNA or gDNA.

Sequencing used immunoSEQ multiplex PCR; TCRdb keeps in-frame clones, though not all of them. The repertoire has almost 200,000 clones, roughly 90% of them found once; the top ten carry 0.7% to 0.8%. Trimming shortened V by 2 bases and J by 3 bases, and 14 bases separated the two germline ends. The CDR3 is 15 residues long. Germline CDR1 is LGHDT and CDR2 is YNNKEL (reference sequence). Material: peripheral blood. The clonotype was recovered from a woman between 65 and 79 years old with acute or convalescent COVID-19. The chain links TRBV3-1 (or the pseudogene TRBV3-2) to TRBJ2-7; TRBD1 might be the D (7 bases). CDR3 DNA sequence: TGTGCCAGCAGCCAAACGGCAGGGGGAGGCTACGAGCAGTACTTC. The encoded protein is CASSQTAGGGYEQYF.